The clone carrying this T cell receptor (beta chain) is large by share. Its target is unknown. TRB rearrangements spanning V, D and J were amplified using mixed TRB-A/B primers. TCRdb reanalysed the multiplex PCR reads using MiXCR and keeps one entry per CDR3 protein. The table includes 400 to 500 distinct CDR3 sequences, roughly 22% detected once. TCR beta rearrangements were amplified from peripheral blood genomic DNA. The sample belongs to a study of T cell repertoires in aging, cancer and after chemotherapy. Whole-study context: Patients with glioblastoma brain tumors were sampled before and after temozolomide-based therapy.

Overall study findings and caveats: In each cancer cohort, median generation probability increased across chemotherapy, suggesting thymic output rebounded.

The receptor's source is a human donor with a solid tumor. Sequencing was carried out using blood.

The CDR3 DNA is TGTGCCACCAGTGAACAGGGAAAGCCCCAGCATTTT. Translation: CATSEQGKPQHF. The chain is built from TRBV24-1 and TRBJ1-5; tentatively, D is TRBD1 (6 bases). CDR1 KGHDR and CDR2 SFDVKD come from the germline V gene. Trimming stripped 4 bases from V and 8 bases from J, with 8 bases between. The CDR3 extends over 12 amino acids.